A selection of T cell receptor beta chains follows, all from one sample in a study of cytomegalovirus exposure and HLA in healthy donors. Assay: immunoSEQ multiplex PCR; the TCRdb copy retains only in-frame clones and omits some. The top ten clones hold approximately 6% of a sample with around 200,000 clones, roughly 80% of them seen once. Material for sequencing was PBMCs. All receptors come from a man aged 35-49 years in good health and CMV-seropositive. CDR3s leave out the opening cysteine and the closing phenylalanine or tryptophan. The order of the fields is J gene, V gene, CDR3 protein.

TRBJ2-6,TRBV4-2,ASSQEPNRAWANVLT
TRBJ2-7,TRBV19,ASSQDRGYEQY
TRBJ1-1,TRBV19,ASSIDGRGVAEAF
TRBJ2-7,TRBV5-1,ASSLTRGGLAGVEQY
TRBJ1-2,TRBV4-2,ASSQAGTGALNYGYT
TRBJ1-2,TRBV28,ASSLSGTGRGGYT
TRBJ1-3,TRBV4-3,ASSQDRGGDGNTIY
TRBJ1-1,TRBV15,ATSRAPLDEAF
TRBJ2-7,TRBV7-3,ASSKTSGGAYEQY
TRBJ2-5,TRBV7-6,ASSLEFRSATFQETQY
TRBJ1-6,TRBV4-1,ASSQDPGQGAYNSPLH
TRBJ2-3,TRBV30,AGSRDRGTDTQY
TRBJ2-3,TRBV5-1,ASSSTSARTDTQY
TRBJ2-5,TRBV7-9,ASSPHPTPEGTQY
TRBJ2-7,TRBV18,ASSPRTGGGNYEQY
TRBJ1-2,TRBV6-6,AIRGRGSYGYT
TRBJ2-1,TRBV4-1,ASSQSPGQGVDEQF
TRBJ1-4,TRBV30,AWSYSGTNEKLF
TRBJ1-1,TRBV6-1,ASSALRSEAF
TRBJ2-7,TRBV7-8,ASSLGQGLYEQY
TRBJ1-5,TRBV6-1,AITQDRYNQPQH